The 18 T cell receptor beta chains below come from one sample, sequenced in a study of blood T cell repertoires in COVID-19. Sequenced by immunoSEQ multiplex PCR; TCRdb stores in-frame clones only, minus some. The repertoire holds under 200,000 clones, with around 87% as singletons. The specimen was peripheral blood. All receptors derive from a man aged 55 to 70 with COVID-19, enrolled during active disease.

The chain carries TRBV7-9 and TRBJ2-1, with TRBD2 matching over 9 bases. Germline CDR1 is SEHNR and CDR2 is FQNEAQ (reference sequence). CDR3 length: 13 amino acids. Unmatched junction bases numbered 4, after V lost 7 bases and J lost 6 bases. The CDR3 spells CASTLAGSNEQFF. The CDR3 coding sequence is TGTGCCAGCACCCTAGCGGGGAGCAATGAGCAGTTCTTC.

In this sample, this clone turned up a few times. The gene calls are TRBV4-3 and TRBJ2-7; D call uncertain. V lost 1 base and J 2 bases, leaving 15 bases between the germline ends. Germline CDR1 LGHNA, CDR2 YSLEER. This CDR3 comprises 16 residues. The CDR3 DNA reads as TGCGCCAGCAGCCAAGGTCCGGTTGCTTCGGCCTACGAGCAGTACTTC. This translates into CASSQGPVASAYEQYF.

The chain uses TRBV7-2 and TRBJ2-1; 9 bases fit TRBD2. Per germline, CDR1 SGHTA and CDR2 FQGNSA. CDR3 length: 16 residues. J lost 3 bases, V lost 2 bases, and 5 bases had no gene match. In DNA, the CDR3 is TGTGCCAGCAGCTTAAGTTTGCGGGGGGGCTACAATGAGCAGTTCTTC. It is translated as CASSLSLRGGYNEQFF.

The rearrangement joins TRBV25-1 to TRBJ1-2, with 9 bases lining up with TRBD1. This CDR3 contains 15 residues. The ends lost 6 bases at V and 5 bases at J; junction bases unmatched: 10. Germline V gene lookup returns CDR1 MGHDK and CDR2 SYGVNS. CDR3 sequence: CASSVPGQGGYGYTF. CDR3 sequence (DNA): TGTGCCAGCAGCGTACCGGGACAGGGAGGTTATGGCTACACCTTC.

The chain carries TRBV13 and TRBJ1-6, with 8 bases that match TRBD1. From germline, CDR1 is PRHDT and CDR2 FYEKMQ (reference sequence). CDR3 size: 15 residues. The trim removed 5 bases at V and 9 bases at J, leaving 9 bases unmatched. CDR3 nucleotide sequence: TGTGCCAGCAGCCCTCGGACAGGGTCGAGTTCACCCCTCCACTTT. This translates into CASSPRTGSSSPLHF.

The CDR3 loop reads CASNFGTGNSPLHF. DNA for the CDR3: TGTGCCAGCAATTTCGGGACAGGGAATTCACCCCTCCACTTT. The V gene is TRBV3-1 (or the pseudogene TRBV3-2), the J gene TRBJ1-6; 9 bases agree with TRBD1. Per the germline V gene, CDR1 is LGHDT and CDR2 is YNNKEL (reference sequence). CDR3 length: 14 amino acids. J was trimmed by 7 bases and V by 7 bases; bases with no gene match: 5.

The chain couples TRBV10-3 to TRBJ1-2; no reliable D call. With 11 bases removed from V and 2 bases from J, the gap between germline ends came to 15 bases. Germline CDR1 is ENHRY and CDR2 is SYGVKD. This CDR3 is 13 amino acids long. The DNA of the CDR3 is TGTGCCGCTACAGACCCTGGGAACTATGGCTACACCTTC. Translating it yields CAATDPGNYGYTF.

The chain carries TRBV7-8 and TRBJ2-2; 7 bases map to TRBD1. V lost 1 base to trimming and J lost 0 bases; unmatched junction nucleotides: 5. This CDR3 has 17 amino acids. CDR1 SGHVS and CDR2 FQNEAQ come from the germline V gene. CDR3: CASSLVWGQTNTGELFF. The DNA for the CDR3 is TGTGCCAGCAGCTTAGTTTGGGGACAGACGAACACCGGGGAGCTGTTTTTT.

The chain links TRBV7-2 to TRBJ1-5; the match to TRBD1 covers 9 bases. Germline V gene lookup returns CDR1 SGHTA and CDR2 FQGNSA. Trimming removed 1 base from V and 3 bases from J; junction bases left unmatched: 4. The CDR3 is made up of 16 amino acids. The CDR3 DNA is TGTGCCAGCAGCTTAGACGGACAGGGGCCCAATCAGCCCCAGCATTTT. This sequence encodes CASSLDGQGPNQPQHF.

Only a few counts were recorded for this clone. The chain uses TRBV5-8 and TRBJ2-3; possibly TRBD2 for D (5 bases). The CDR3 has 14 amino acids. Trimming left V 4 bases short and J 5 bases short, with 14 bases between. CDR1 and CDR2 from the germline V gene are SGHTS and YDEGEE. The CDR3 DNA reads TGTGCCAGCAGCCGTGCCGGGGTTGGAGATACGCAGTATTTT. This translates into CASSRAGVGDTQYF.

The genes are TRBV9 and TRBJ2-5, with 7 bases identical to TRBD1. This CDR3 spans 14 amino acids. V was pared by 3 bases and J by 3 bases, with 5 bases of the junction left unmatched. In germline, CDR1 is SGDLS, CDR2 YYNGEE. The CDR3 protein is CASSAGTDEETQYF. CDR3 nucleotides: TGTGCCAGCAGCGCCGGGACAGACGAAGAGACCCAGTACTTC.

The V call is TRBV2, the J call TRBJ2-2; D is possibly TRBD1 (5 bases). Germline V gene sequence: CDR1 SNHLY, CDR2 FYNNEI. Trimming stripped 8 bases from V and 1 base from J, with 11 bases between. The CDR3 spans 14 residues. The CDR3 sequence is CASRRQGNTGELFF. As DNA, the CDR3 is TGTGCCAGCCGACGGCAGGGGAACACCGGGGAGCTGTTTTTT.

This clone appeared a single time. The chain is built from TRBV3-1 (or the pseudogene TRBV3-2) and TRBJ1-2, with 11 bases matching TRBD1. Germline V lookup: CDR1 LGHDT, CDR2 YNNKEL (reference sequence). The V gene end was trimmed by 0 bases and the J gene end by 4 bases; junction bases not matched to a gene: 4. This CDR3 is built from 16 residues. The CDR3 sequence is CASSQDRTGGAYGYTF. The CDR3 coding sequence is TGTGCCAGCAGCCAAGACAGGACAGGGGGCGCCTATGGCTACACCTTC.

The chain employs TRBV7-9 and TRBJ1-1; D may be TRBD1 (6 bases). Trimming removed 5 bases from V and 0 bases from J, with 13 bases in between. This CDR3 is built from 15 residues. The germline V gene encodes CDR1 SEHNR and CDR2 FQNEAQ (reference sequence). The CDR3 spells CASSERTAMNTEAFF. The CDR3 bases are TGTGCCAGCAGCGAAAGGACAGCCATGAACACTGAAGCTTTCTTT. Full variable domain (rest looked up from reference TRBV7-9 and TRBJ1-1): DTGVSQNPRHKITKRGQNVTFRCDPISEHNRLYWYRQTLGQGPEFLTYFQNEAQLEKSRLLSDRFSAERPKGSFSTLEIQRTEQGDSAMYLCASSERTAMNTEAFFGQGTRLTVV.

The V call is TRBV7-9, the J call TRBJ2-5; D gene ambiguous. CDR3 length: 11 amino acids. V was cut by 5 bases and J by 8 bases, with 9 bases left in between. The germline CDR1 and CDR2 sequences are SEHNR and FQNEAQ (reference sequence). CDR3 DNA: TGTGCCAGCAGCGACGGGTTCACCCAGTACTTC. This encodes CASSDGFTQYF.

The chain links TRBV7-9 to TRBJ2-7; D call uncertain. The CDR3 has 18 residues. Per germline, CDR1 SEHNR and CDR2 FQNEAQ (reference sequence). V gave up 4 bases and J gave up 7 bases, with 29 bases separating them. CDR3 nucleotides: TGTGCCAGCAGCTACCGTCCCAATAGGATGGCATCATTCGGGGAGCAGTACTTC. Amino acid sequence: CASSYRPNRMASFGEQYF.

CDR3 in amino acids: CAEEGATDTQYF. The CDR3 region has the DNA TGTGCCGAGGAGGGAGCAACAGATACGCAGTATTTT. The chain has TRBV12-3 or TRBV12-4 and TRBJ2-3; maybe TRBD2 (6 bases). Trimming took 11 bases from V and 3 from J, leaving 12 bases between them. This CDR3 has 12 residues.

The CDR3 bases are TGTGCCAGCAGGCCAGGGGGCTCCTATAATTCACCCCTCCACTTT. It translates to CASRPGGSYNSPLHF. The chain employs TRBV5-4 and TRBJ1-6, with TRBD1 matching 7 bases. CDR1 and CDR2 from the germline V gene are SGHNT and YYREEE (reference sequence). Germline trimming cut 5 bases from V and 0 bases from J; bases unmatched to any gene: 2. This CDR3 comprises 15 residues.